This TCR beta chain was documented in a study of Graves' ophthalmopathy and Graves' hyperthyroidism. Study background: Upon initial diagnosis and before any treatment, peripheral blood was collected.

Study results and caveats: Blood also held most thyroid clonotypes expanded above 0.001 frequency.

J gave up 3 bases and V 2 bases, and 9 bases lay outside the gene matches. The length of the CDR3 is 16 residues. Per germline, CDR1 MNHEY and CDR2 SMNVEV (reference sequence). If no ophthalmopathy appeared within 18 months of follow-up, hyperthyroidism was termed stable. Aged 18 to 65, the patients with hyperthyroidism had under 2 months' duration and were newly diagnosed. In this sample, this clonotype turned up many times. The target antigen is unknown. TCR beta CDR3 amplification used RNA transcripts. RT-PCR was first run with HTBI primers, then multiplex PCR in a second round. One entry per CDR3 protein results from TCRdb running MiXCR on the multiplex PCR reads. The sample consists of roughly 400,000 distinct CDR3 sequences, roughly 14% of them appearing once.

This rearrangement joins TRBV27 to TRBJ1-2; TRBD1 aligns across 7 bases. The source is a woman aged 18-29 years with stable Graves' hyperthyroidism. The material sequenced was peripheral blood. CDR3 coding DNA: TGTGCCAGCAGTTTAAATATGCCGACAGGGTACTATGGCTACACCTTC. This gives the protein CASSLNMPTGYYGYTF.